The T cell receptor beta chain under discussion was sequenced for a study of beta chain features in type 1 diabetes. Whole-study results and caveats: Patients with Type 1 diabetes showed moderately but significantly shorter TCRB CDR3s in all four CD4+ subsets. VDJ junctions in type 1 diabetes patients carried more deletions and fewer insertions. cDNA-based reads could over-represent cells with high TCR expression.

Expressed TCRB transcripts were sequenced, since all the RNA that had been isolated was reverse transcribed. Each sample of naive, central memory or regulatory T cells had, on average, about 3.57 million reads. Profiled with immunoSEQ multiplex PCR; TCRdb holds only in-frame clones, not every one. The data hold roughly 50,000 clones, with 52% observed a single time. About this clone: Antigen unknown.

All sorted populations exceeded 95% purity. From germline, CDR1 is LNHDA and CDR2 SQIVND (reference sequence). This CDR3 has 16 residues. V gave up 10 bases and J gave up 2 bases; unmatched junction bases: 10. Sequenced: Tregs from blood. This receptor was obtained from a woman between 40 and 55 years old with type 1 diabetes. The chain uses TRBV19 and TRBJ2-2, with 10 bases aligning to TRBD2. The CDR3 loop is CATVPGLAVNTGELFF. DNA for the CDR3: TGTGCCACCGTTCCCGGACTAGCGGTCAACACCGGGGAGCTGTTTTTT. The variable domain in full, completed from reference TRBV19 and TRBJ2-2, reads DGGITQSPKYLFRKEGQNVTLSCEQNLNHDAMYWYRQDPGQGLRLIYYSQIVNDFQKGDIAEGYSVSREKKESFPLTVTSAQKNPTAFYLCATVPGLAVNTGELFFGEGSRLTVL.